The T cell receptor beta chain described here comes from a study of blood T cell repertoires in COVID-19. Across the study: Both acute and convalescent COVID-19 samples were obtained from the United States, Italy and Spain. PBMCs, B-cell-depleted T cells, or T cells provided the cDNA or gDNA that made up the material.

Germline assignment: CDR1 LGHDT and CDR2 YNNKEL (reference sequence). V was clipped by 4 bases and J by 5 bases, with 9 bases between them. The CDR3 is made up of 13 amino acids. Original handling: Using reference gene primer amplification, nucleated cell counts were estimated. Measured with immunoSEQ multiplex PCR; TCRdb has only the in-frame clones, and not every one. D and trimming were read from the DNA, whereas the V and J calls and clone size are those reported in that table. The sample yields 110,000 or so clones, 88% seen once. The receptor's source is an older woman who had recovered from COVID-19. The chain links TRBV3-1 (or the pseudogene TRBV3-2) to TRBJ2-4, with D tentatively TRBD1 (7 bases). The sequenced sample was peripheral blood. CDR3 sequence reads: CASSPRGENIQYF. In nucleotides, the CDR3 is TGTGCCAGCAGCCCCAGGGGGGAAAACATTCAGTACTTC.